The 25 T cell receptor beta chains below all came from one sample that was sequenced in a study of radiotherapy plus CTLA-4 blockade in lung cancer. Assay: immunoSEQ multiplex PCR; the TCRdb copy retains only in-frame clones and omits some. The sample records under 70,000 clones, 60% to 85% being singletons. Source: peripheral blood, taken from a patient treated with radiotherapy plus ipilimumab. These receptors all stem from a human donor with non-small cell lung cancer who had a complete response to radiotherapy plus ipilimumab.

The chain joins TRBV7-9 to TRBJ2-7, with 7 bases matching TRBD1. This CDR3 contains 15 residues. Germline CDR1 reads SEHNR; CDR2 reads FQNEAQ (reference sequence). J lost 3 bases, V lost 4 bases, and 9 bases had no gene match. CDR3 sequence (DNA): TGTGCCAGCAGCTCAAACCGGGACAGATTCTACGAGCAGTACTTC. Its translation: CASSSNRDRFYEQYF.

This clone was picked up a small number of times. The V and J genes are TRBV2 and TRBJ2-3, with D possibly TRBD1 on 7 matching bases. Trimming removed 1 base from V and 3 bases from J, with 11 bases in between. Germline V lookup: CDR1 SNHLY, CDR2 FYNNEI. This CDR3 is built from 15 residues. CDR3 sequence: CASSEVTGRTDTQYF. CDR3 DNA: TGTGCCAGCAGTGAAGTGACAGGGAGGACAGATACGCAGTATTTT.

The chain employs TRBV15 and TRBJ1-5; no firm D call. The CDR3 is 17 amino acids. The V and J ends lost 9 bases and 0 bases respectively, with 21 bases between them. The V gene's germline CDR1 is LNHNV and CDR2 YYDKDF (reference sequence). In nucleotides, the CDR3 is TGTGCCACGGCTAAGGCCGCTGTAGATTTTAGCAATCAGCCCCAGCATTTT. Its translation: CATAKAAVDFSNQPQHF.

This sequence joins TRBV10-2 and TRBJ2-6; 8 nucleotides match TRBD1. CDR1 and CDR2 (germline): WSHSY, SAAADI. The CDR3 is 17 amino acids. J was trimmed by 4 bases and V by 6 bases; bases with no gene match: 11. The CDR3 DNA reads as TGCGCCAGCAGAGAAACTACAGGGGGAGCCGGGGCCAACGTCCTGACTTTC. Encoded protein: CASRETTGGAGANVLTF.

This rearrangement joins TRBV5-1 to TRBJ2-3; no firm D call. V was trimmed by 5 bases and J by 1 base, leaving 14 bases between them. CDR1 is SGHRS and CDR2 is YFSETQ in the germline V gene. The CDR3 loop spans 15 amino acids. CDR3 sequence: CASRKILVGTDTQYF. CDR3 coding DNA: TGCGCCAGCAGGAAAATCCTAGTTGGCACAGATACGCAGTATTTT.

The rearrangement joins TRBV6-1 to TRBJ1-1, with 7 bases lining up with TRBD1. Germline V gene data show CDR1 as MNHNS and CDR2 as SASEGT. V was pared by 4 bases and J by 10 bases, with 15 bases of the junction left unmatched. The CDR3 loop spans 15 amino acids. As DNA, the CDR3 is TGTGCCAGCAGTGGAGGACAGACAGGGCCCGGAAGAGCTTTCTTT. This encodes CASSGGQTGPGRAFF.

J is TRBJ1-2 and V is TRBV7-2; D call uncertain. The CDR3 is made up of 15 amino acids. Looked up from germline, CDR1 is SGHTA and CDR2 is FQGNSA. V gave up 4 bases and J gave up 0 bases, with 12 bases separating them. The CDR3 loop reads CASSSRTAANYGYTF. The CDR3 DNA sequence: TGTGCCAGCAGCTCCCGAACGGCAGCTAACTATGGCTACACCTTC.

This chain joins TRBV4-3 and TRBJ1-1; possible D gene TRBD1, 5 bases. This CDR3 contains 13 residues. Germline CDR1 is LGHNA and CDR2 is YSLEER. Trimming removed 2 bases from V and 4 bases from J, with 8 bases in between. The CDR3 reads CASSQSQGTEAFF. The CDR3 bases are TGCGCCAGCAGCCAATCCCAGGGCACTGAAGCTTTCTTT.

This clone turned up a few times. V gene TRBV27 combines with J gene TRBJ1-2, with unresolved D. V lost 8 bases and J lost 8, with 21 bases in between. This CDR3 spans 14 amino acids. Germline V gene sequence: CDR1 MNHEY, CDR2 SMNVEV (reference sequence). As DNA, the CDR3 is TGTGCCAGCTCAACCCTCGGCGAGGTGAGGGGCTACACCTTC. It encodes CASSTLGEVRGYTF.

The sample holds a few counts of this clone. This chain links TRBV7-2 with TRBJ1-1; D is undetermined. The CDR3 spans 15 residues. The germline V gene encodes CDR1 SGHTA and CDR2 FQGNSA. With 1 base removed from V and 0 bases from J, the gap between germline ends came to 9 bases. The chain's CDR3 is CASSLVSQMNTEAFF. CDR3 nucleotide sequence: TGTGCCAGCAGCTTAGTGAGTCAGATGAACACTGAAGCTTTCTTT. The full variable domain, rest sourced from reference TRBV7-2 and TRBJ1-1, is GAGVSQSPSNKVTEKGKDVELRCDPISGHTALYWYRQSLGQGLEFLIYFQGNSAPDKSGLPSDRFSAERTGGSVSTLTIQRTQQEDSAVYLCASSLVSQMNTEAFFGQGTRLTVV.

Here the CDR3 reads CASSYSGGRDEQYF. Written as DNA, the CDR3 is TGTGCCAGCAGTTACTCAGGGGGCAGGGACGAGCAGTACTTC. The chain is built from TRBV6-5 and TRBJ2-7; 7 positions match TRBD1. The CDR3 is 14 amino acids. The junction had 4 bases not matched to a gene; V was cut back by 0 bases and J by 5 bases. Germline V gives CDR1 MNHEY, CDR2 SVGAGI.

The chain is built from TRBV4-1 and TRBJ2-3; D could derive from TRBD1 or TRBD2 (5 bases each). V was shortened by 5 bases and J by 2 bases, with 14 bases between the two germline ends. The CDR3 runs 15 residues. The V gene's germline CDR1 is MGHRA and CDR2 YSYEKL. CDR3: CASSKPSGTTDTQYF. CDR3 in DNA: TGCGCCAGCAGCAAACCATCGGGGACCACAGATACGCAGTATTTT.

This clone was detected a few times. The chain has TRBV9 and TRBJ2-1; D possibly matches TRBD1 or TRBD2 (5 bases each). CDR1 and CDR2 (germline): SGDLS, YYNGEE. V lost 3 bases to trimming and J lost 3 bases, with 13 bases between them. The CDR3 has 15 residues. CDR3 amino acids: CASSAGTAYYNEQFF. The CDR3, as DNA: TGTGCCAGCAGCGCCGGGACCGCTTACTACAATGAGCAGTTCTTC.

The chain recombines TRBV4-1 with TRBJ1-2, with D possibly being TRBD1 (6 bases). V was pared by 0 bases and J by 3 bases, with 11 bases between. CDR1 and CDR2 from the germline V gene are MGHRA and YSYEKL. The CDR3 spans 15 residues. The CDR3: CASSQEQGLYYGYTF. DNA for the CDR3: TGCGCCAGCAGCCAAGAGCAGGGGTTATACTATGGCTACACCTTC.

This clone was detected only a few times. The rearrangement uses TRBV18 and TRBJ2-7; the match to TRBD1 covers 7 bases. The CDR3 contains 15 residues. CDR1 and CDR2 (germline): KGHSH, LQKENI. The J segment lost 5 bases and the V segment lost 3 bases, leaving 10 bases of the junction unmatched. The CDR3 sequence is CASSPSRQGNHEQYF. In nucleotides, the CDR3 is TGTGCCAGCTCACCCTCTCGACAGGGTAACCACGAGCAGTACTTC.

The chain combines TRBV5-1 with TRBJ2-2; 10 bases agree with TRBD2. Looked up from germline, CDR1 is SGHRS and CDR2 is YFSETQ. The CDR3 has 17 residues. Losses at the gene ends were 1 base for V and 1 base for J; bases not matched to a gene: 4. The CDR3 DNA follows: TGCGCCAGCAGCTTGTCTAGCGGGAGCCTGAACACCGGGGAGCTGTTTTTT. Protein sequence: CASSLSSGSLNTGELFF.

The chain links TRBV7-2 to TRBJ2-5, with a possible D match to TRBD2 (6 bases). The V end was cut by 4 bases, the J end by 5 bases, with 17 bases between. The CDR3 covers 15 residues. The germline CDR1 and CDR2 sequences are SGHTA and FQGNSA. In DNA form, the CDR3 reads TGTGCCAGCAGCTCACGGAGGGGTTCCGGGGAGACCCAGTACTTC. Amino acid sequence: CASSSRRGSGETQYF.

This chain links TRBV7-9 with TRBJ2-2; no firm D call. Germline CDR1 is SEHNR and CDR2 is FQNEAQ (reference sequence). Trimming left V 5 bases short and J 6 bases short, with 16 bases between. The CDR3 is 15 residues long. The CDR3 loop reads CASSAQGGNAGELFF. The CDR3 DNA is TGTGCCAGCAGCGCCCAAGGCGGAAACGCCGGGGAGCTGTTTTTT.

This chain uses TRBV7-2 with TRBJ2-7, with D possibly being TRBD2 (6 bases). The CDR3 runs to 13 residues. Deletions cut 2 bases from V and 2 bases from J, with 7 bases between. CDR1 and CDR2 (germline): SGHTA, FQGNSA. CDR3 sequence: CASSLRETYEQYF. The CDR3 DNA reads as TGTGCCAGCAGCTTACGGGAGACCTACGAGCAGTACTTC. The variable domain in full, with the rest retrieved from reference TRBV7-2 and TRBJ2-7, is GAGVSQSPSNKVTEKGKDVELRCDPISGHTALYWYRQSLGQGLEFLIYFQGNSAPDKSGLPSDRFSAERTGGSVSTLTIQRTQQEDSAVYLCASSLRETYEQYFGPGTRLTVT.

Concerning this clone itself: One end of the junction varies from germline; a read error may be responsible. The V gene is TRBV19, the J gene TRBJ2-1, with TRBD2 identical over 9 bases. The CDR3 runs 17 residues. Germline assignment: CDR1 LNHDA and CDR2 SQIVND (reference sequence). The CDR3 region has the DNA TGTGCCAGTAGTATAACAAGCGGGAGGTTACGTTACAGTGAGCAGTTCTTC. Protein: CASSITSGRLRYSEQFF.

This clone was counted between two and nine times. The chain carries TRBV27 and TRBJ1-5; the D gene is possibly TRBD1 (5 bases). CDR1 MNHEY and CDR2 SMNVEV come from the germline V gene (reference sequence). The CDR3 is made up of 14 amino acids. V was cut by 6 bases and J by 3 bases, with 12 bases left in between. CDR3 bases: TGTGCCAGCAGACCTCAGGGTCCCAATCAGCCCCAGCATTTT. Its protein product is CASRPQGPNQPQHF.

This chain links TRBV6-6 with TRBJ1-2, with D uncertain. V lost 4 bases, J lost 5 bases, and 11 bases lay in between. Germline V CDR1 and CDR2: MNHNY, SVGAGI (reference sequence). This CDR3 contains 13 residues. The CDR3 sequence is CASSFLGSYGYTF. CDR3 bases: TGTGCCAGCAGTTTCCTCGGCAGTTATGGCTACACCTTC.

The chain employs TRBV9 and TRBJ2-2; a weak D match, TRBD1 (6 bases). This CDR3 region has 14 residues. Trimming stripped 4 bases from V and 6 bases from J, with 13 bases between. Germline V gene data show CDR1 as SGDLS and CDR2 as YYNGEE. The CDR3 protein is CASSPRTVAGELFF. CDR3 bases: TGTGCCAGCAGCCCGAGGACAGTCGCCGGGGAGCTGTTTTTT.

The chain links TRBV15 to TRBJ1-5; D is unclear. Trimming left V 8 bases short and J 4 bases short, with 9 bases between. This CDR3 is 12 amino acids long. The germline CDR1 and CDR2 sequences are LNHNV and YYDKDF (reference sequence). CDR3 region: CATAEDNQPQHF. CDR3 nucleotide sequence: TGTGCCACCGCGGAGGATAATCAGCCCCAGCATTTT.

V and J are TRBV4-3 and TRBJ1-1; D remains unclear. Trimming removed 0 bases at V and 2 bases at J, with 10 bases between. Germline V gene lookup returns CDR1 LGHNA and CDR2 YSLEER. This CDR3 contains 15 residues. The CDR3 protein is CASSQENRINTEAFF. The CDR3 DNA is TGCGCCAGCAGCCAAGAGAACAGAATAAACACTGAAGCTTTCTTT.